Listed below are T cell receptor beta chains from one sample, sequenced in a study of chemoradiotherapy in HPV16-positive cancers. Produced via immunoSEQ multiplex PCR; TCRdb's table is partial and in-frame only. The top ten hold more than 3% of the sample, which has about 32,000 clones, approximately 90% seen once. Specimen: blood, collected from a patient who underwent chemoradiotherapy. These TCRs come from a human donor with HPV-associated anogenital cancer. The CDR3 runs from the conserved cysteine through the conserved F or W. The order of the fields is CDR3 DNA, CDR3 protein, J gene, D gene, CDR3 length, clone size, V gene. The D gene is left open where the match is weak. Some rows have no size entry. The others give once, few or many, or a class for an expanded clone.

DNA: TGTGCCAGCAGCTTAGCCCCAGGGGTGGGCACTGAAGCTTTCTTT
CDR3: CASSLAPGVGTEAFF
J: TRBJ1-1
D: -
length: 15
size: -
V: TRBV7-8

DNA: TGTGCCAGCTCACCACTCGGGACAGGGGGCTCTGGAAACACCATATATTTT
CDR3: CASSPLGTGGSGNTIYF
J: TRBJ1-3
D: TRBD1
length: 17
size: -
V: TRBV18

DNA: TGTGCCAGCAGCTTCAGGGGGGGAGAGACCCAGTACTTC
CDR3: CASSFRGGETQYF
J: TRBJ2-5
D: -
length: 13
size: -
V: TRBV9

DNA: TGTGCCAGCAGCGTAGCTAGTCAGTTGAACACTGAAGCTTTCTTT
CDR3: CASSVASQLNTEAFF
J: TRBJ1-1
D: -
length: 15
size: -
V: TRBV9

DNA: TGCGCCAGCAGCCTTCGGGGGGGTGGCACAGATACGCAGTATTTT
CDR3: CASSLRGGGTDTQYF
J: TRBJ2-3
D: TRBD2
length: 15
size: -
V: TRBV5-1

DNA: TGTGCCAGCAGCCTTGGGGGAGGGGTAAGCAATCAGCCCCAGCATTTT
CDR3: CASSLGGGVSNQPQHF
J: TRBJ1-5
D: -
length: 16
size: -
V: TRBV7-9

DNA: TGTGCCAGCAGCCTGGAGCTGAGTACGCAGTATTTT
CDR3: CASSLELSTQYF
J: TRBJ2-3
D: -
length: 12
size: -
V: TRBV9

DNA: TGTGCCAGCACCCCCCAGGGGAGGGGAGATACGCAGTATTTT
CDR3: CASTPQGRGDTQYF
J: TRBJ2-3
D: -
length: 14
size: -
V: TRBV7-9

DNA: TGCAGTGTGCAACCGAACACTGAAGCTTTCTTT
CDR3: CSVQPNTEAFF
J: TRBJ1-1
D: -
length: 11
size: few
V: TRBV20-1

DNA: TGTGCCAGCAGTGAGGGGGTAGGAGGTACTGAGCAGTTCTTC
CDR3: CASSEGVGGTEQFF
J: TRBJ2-1
D: -
length: 14
size: -
V: TRBV6-4

DNA: TGTGCCAGCAGCTTACCCCTCACAGGGGCCTTTAACACCGGGGAGCTGTTTTTT
CDR3: CASSLPLTGAFNTGELFF
J: TRBJ2-2
D: TRBD1
length: 18
size: -
V: TRBV7-6

DNA: TGTGCCAGCAGTTATTCGGGAGCACCCTACGAGCAGTACTTC
CDR3: CASSYSGAPYEQYF
J: TRBJ2-7
D: -
length: 14
size: -
V: TRBV6-6

DNA: TGTGCCAGCAACCTAGAAGCTTTCTTT
CDR3: CASNLEAFF
J: TRBJ1-1
D: -
length: 9
size: -
V: TRBV21-1

DNA: TGCGCCAGCAGCTCACAGGGGGAAAACATTCAGTACTTC
CDR3: CASSSQGENIQYF
J: TRBJ2-4
D: TRBD1
length: 13
size: -
V: TRBV4-1

DNA: TGTGCCAGCAGTTCCGGGGAGAGCACAGATACGCAGTATTTT
CDR3: CASSSGESTDTQYF
J: TRBJ2-3
D: -
length: 14
size: once
V: TRBV6-6

DNA: TGTGCCAGCAGGGTGGGGAGAGATCAGCCCCAGCATTTT
CDR3: CASRVGRDQPQHF
J: TRBJ1-5
D: -
length: 13
size: -
V: TRBV6-6

DNA: TGCAGCGTTGACTCCAGGGGGCGAGCCTACAATGAGCAGTTCTTC
CDR3: CSVDSRGRAYNEQFF
J: TRBJ2-1
D: TRBD1
length: 15
size: -
V: TRBV29-1

DNA: TGTGCCAGCAGCTTAAGGGACAGGGACTATGGCTACACCTTC
CDR3: CASSLRDRDYGYTF
J: TRBJ1-2
D: TRBD1
length: 14
size: -
V: TRBV7-9

DNA: TGCAGCGTTGAGGACTACGAGCAGTACTTC
CDR3: CSVEDYEQYF
J: TRBJ2-7
D: -
length: 10
size: -
V: TRBV29-1

DNA: TGTGCCAGCAGCCAAGGGATCAGGGACTCACCCCTCCACTTT
CDR3: CASSQGIRDSPLHF
J: TRBJ1-6
D: -
length: 14
size: -
V: TRBV14

DNA: TGTGCCAGCAGCGTAGCTGGGGTGAGACAGGGGGTAGCTGGGGCCAACGTCCTGACTTTC
CDR3: CASSVAGVRQGVAGANVLTF
J: TRBJ2-6
D: TRBD1
length: 20
size: -
V: TRBV9

DNA: TGTGCCATCAGTGAGTATGAGGGGCAGGATACGCAGTATTTT
CDR3: CAISEYEGQDTQYF
J: TRBJ2-3
D: -
length: 14
size: -
V: TRBV10-3

DNA: TGTGCTAGTGGTTTTCCCCAGAATCCGACAGCCAAAGCTTTCTTT
CDR3: CASGFPQNPTAKAFF
J: TRBJ1-1
D: -
length: 15
size: -
V: TRBV12-5

DNA: TGTGCCAGCTCACCACAGGGGGGAGCAGGACACACTGAAGCTTTCTTT
CDR3: CASSPQGGAGHTEAFF
J: TRBJ1-1
D: -
length: 16
size: -
V: TRBV18

DNA: TGTGCCAGCAGCCCGGGCGGGGGGTTGAATTCACCCCTCCACTTT
CDR3: CASSPGGGLNSPLHF
J: TRBJ1-6
D: -
length: 15
size: -
V: TRBV7-2

DNA: TGTGCCAGCAGCTGGGGGACTATCACAGATACGCAGTATTTT
CDR3: CASSWGTITDTQYF
J: TRBJ2-3
D: TRBD2
length: 14
size: -
V: TRBV5-4

DNA: TGCGCCAGCAGCCAATCAGCCCTAGCGGGGTACAATGAGCAGTTCTTC
CDR3: CASSQSALAGYNEQFF
J: TRBJ2-1
D: TRBD2
length: 16
size: few
V: TRBV4-3

DNA: TGTGCCAGTGACTTCATGAACACTGAAGCTTTCTTT
CDR3: CASDFMNTEAFF
J: TRBJ1-1
D: -
length: 12
size: once
V: TRBV6-1

DNA: TGCGCCAGCAGCTTGCAGGGTTGGGGAGATACGCAGTATTTT
CDR3: CASSLQGWGDTQYF
J: TRBJ2-3
D: -
length: 14
size: -
V: TRBV5-1

DNA: TGTGCCAGCAGCGTAGGAAGCGGGGGAGCAGATACGCAGTATTTT
CDR3: CASSVGSGGADTQYF
J: TRBJ2-3
D: TRBD2
length: 15
size: -
V: TRBV9

DNA: TGCGCCAGCAGCCCGGATCTGGGAGTGACCGGGGAGCTGTTTTTT
CDR3: CASSPDLGVTGELFF
J: TRBJ2-2
D: -
length: 15
size: -
V: TRBV5-1

DNA: TGTGCCAGCAGCCAAGATGAAGCGGGGGGAACCTACGAGCAGTACTTC
CDR3: CASSQDEAGGTYEQYF
J: TRBJ2-7
D: TRBD2
length: 16
size: -
V: TRBV4-2

DNA: TGCAGCGTTGACGCATCGTCGAGCACAGATACGCAGTATTTT
CDR3: CSVDASSSTDTQYF
J: TRBJ2-3
D: -
length: 14
size: -
V: TRBV29-1

DNA: TGCGCCAGCACCCCCCCATCCTACAATGAGCAGTTCTTC
CDR3: CASTPPSYNEQFF
J: TRBJ2-1
D: -
length: 13
size: once
V: TRBV5-1

DNA: TGTGCCAGCAGCATGGACAGGGGGAATTCACCCCTCCACTTT
CDR3: CASSMDRGNSPLHF
J: TRBJ1-6
D: TRBD1
length: 14
size: -
V: TRBV7-2

DNA: TGTGCCAGCAGCTTAGCGGTTCTGACAGGGAATAACTATGGCTACACCTTC
CDR3: CASSLAVLTGNNYGYTF
J: TRBJ1-2
D: TRBD1
length: 17
size: -
V: TRBV7-2

DNA: TGTGCCAGCAGCGTAGAGCGGGGCTCCGAGCAGTTCTTC
CDR3: CASSVERGSEQFF
J: TRBJ2-1
D: TRBD2
length: 13
size: -
V: TRBV9

DNA: TGTGCCAGCAGCTACGAAGCGGGACAAATGAACACTGAAGCTTTCTTT
CDR3: CASSYEAGQMNTEAFF
J: TRBJ1-1
D: -
length: 16
size: -
V: TRBV9

DNA: TGTGCCAGCAGCCCGGGACAGCCTGGAAACACCATATATTTT
CDR3: CASSPGQPGNTIYF
J: TRBJ1-3
D: TRBD1
length: 14
size: -
V: TRBV9

DNA: TGTGCCAGCAGTCTAGCGGCCACTGAAGCTTTCTTT
CDR3: CASSLAATEAFF
J: TRBJ1-1
D: -
length: 12
size: -
V: TRBV11-2

DNA: TGTGCCTGGAGTAAAGACAGTAGGACTGAAGCTTTCTTT
CDR3: CAWSKDSRTEAFF
J: TRBJ1-1
D: -
length: 13
size: few
V: TRBV30

DNA: TGTGCCAGCAGTGACTCGCGAGCCTCCGGGGAGCTGTTTTTT
CDR3: CASSDSRASGELFF
J: TRBJ2-2
D: -
length: 14
size: -
V: TRBV6-4

DNA: TGTGCCAGCTCACCCGGACAGGGGGCGACCTACGAGCAGTACTTC
CDR3: CASSPGQGATYEQYF
J: TRBJ2-7
D: TRBD1
length: 15
size: -
V: TRBV18